The T cell receptor (beta chain) described here comes from a study of T cells in Graves' hyperthyroidism and ophthalmopathy. At the level of the study: Specimen type is peripheral blood, collected at initial diagnosis prior to any treatment. Whole-study results and caveats: A 13 V-J signature model discriminated ophthalmopathy versus stable hyperthyroidism.

Uncontrolled infection, other autoimmune disease, pregnancy or lactation led to exclusion. 9.5 to 10 ml fresh peripheral blood yielded the PBMCs. CDR1 and CDR2 (germline): SGHRS, YFSETQ. This CDR3 has 13 amino acids. Deletions cut 3 bases from V and 7 bases from J, with 13 bases between. Only a few counts were recorded for this clonotype. As yet, its antigen is unknown. The TCR beta CDR3 regions underwent amplification using RNA transcripts as the source. The HTBI primer set was used in a first-round RT-PCR of the TCR CDR3. Via MiXCR, TCRdb re-called the multiplex PCR reads, giving one row per CDR3 protein. The profile shows 550,000 to 600,000 distinct CDR3 sequences, more than 13% of them singletons.

V usage is TRBV5-1 and J usage is TRBJ1-1; possibly TRBD1 for D (5 bases). The source material was blood. This TCR was sampled from a woman aged 18 to 35 with Graves' ophthalmopathy. The CDR3: CASSSGRTFEAFF. CDR3 coding DNA: TGCGCCAGCAGCTCGGGACGGACCTTTGAAGCTTTCTTT.